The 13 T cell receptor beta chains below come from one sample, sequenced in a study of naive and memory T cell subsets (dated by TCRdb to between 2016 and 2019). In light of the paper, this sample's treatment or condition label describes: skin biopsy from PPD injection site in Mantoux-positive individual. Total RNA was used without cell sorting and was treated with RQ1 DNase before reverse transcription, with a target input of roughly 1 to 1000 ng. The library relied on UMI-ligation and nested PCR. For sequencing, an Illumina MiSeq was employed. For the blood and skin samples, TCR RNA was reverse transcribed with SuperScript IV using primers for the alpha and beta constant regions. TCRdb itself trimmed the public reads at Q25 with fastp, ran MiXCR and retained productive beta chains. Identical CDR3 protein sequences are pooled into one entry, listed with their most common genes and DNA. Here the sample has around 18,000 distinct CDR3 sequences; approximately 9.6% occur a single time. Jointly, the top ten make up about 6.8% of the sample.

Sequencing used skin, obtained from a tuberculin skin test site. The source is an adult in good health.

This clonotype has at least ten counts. The chain's CDR3 is CASSLVREDPFF. The DNA for the CDR3 is TGTGCCAGCAGCTTGGTCCGGGAGGATCCGTTCTTC. This sequence joins TRBV5-8 and TRBJ2-1, with 7 positions matching TRBD2. The germline gives CDR1 SGHTS, CDR2 YDEGEE. J lost 15 bases, V lost 0 bases, and 6 bases had no gene match. This CDR3 has 12 amino acids. Filled out from reference TRBV5-8 and TRBJ2-1, the complete variable domain reads EAGVTQSPTHLIKTRGQQATLRCSPISGHTSVYWYQQALGLGLQFLLWYDEGEERNRGNFPPRFSGRQFPNYSSELNVNALELEDSALYLCASSLVREDPFFGPGTRLTVL.

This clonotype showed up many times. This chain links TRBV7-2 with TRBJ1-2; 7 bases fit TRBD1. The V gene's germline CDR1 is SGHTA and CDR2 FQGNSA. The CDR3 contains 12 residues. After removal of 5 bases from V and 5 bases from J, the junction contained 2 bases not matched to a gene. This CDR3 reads CASSMTGYGYTF. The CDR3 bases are TGTGCCAGCAGCATGACAGGGTATGGCTACACCTTC.

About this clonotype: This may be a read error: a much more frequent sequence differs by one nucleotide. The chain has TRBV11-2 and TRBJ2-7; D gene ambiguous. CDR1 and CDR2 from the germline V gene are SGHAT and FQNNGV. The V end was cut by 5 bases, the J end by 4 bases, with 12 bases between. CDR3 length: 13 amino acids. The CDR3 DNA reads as TGTGCCAGCAGCCCCCCGTCCCGTTACGAGCAGTACTTC. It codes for CASSPPSRYEQYF.

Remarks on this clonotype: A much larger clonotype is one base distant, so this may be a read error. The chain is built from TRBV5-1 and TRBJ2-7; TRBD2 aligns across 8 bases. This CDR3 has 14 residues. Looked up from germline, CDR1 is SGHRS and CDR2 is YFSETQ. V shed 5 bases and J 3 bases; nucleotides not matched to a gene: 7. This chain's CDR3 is CASSPREGGYEQYF. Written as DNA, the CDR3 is TGCGCCAGCAGTCCTCGGGAGGGAGGCTACGAGCAGTACTTC. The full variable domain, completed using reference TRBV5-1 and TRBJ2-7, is KAGVTQTPRYLIKTRGQQVTLSCSPISGHRSVSWYQQTPGQGLQFLFEYFSETQRNKGNFPGRFSGRQFSNSRSEMNVSTLELGDSALYLCASSPREGGYEQYFGPGTRLTVT.

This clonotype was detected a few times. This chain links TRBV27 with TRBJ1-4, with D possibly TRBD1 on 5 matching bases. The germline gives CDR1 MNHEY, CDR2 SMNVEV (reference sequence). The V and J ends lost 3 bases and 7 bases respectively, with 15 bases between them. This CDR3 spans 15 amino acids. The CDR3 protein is CASSFECGRGEKLFF. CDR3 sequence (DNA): TGTGCCAGCAGTTTCGAGTGCGGAAGGGGTGAAAAACTGTTTTTT.

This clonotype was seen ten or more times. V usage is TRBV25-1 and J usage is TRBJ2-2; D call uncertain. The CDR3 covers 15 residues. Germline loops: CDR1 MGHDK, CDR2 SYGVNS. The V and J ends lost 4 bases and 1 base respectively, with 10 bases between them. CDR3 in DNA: TGTGCCAGCAGTGCCTGGACCCAGAACACCGGGGAGCTGTTTTTT. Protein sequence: CASSAWTQNTGELFF.

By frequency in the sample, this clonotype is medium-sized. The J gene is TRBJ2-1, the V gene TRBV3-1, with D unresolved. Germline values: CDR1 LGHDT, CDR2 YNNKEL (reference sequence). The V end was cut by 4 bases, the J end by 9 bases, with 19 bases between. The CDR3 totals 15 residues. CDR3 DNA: TGTGCCAGCAGCCTAAACCCCCTATTAGGCGGTGAGCAGTTCTTC. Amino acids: CASSLNPLLGGEQFF.

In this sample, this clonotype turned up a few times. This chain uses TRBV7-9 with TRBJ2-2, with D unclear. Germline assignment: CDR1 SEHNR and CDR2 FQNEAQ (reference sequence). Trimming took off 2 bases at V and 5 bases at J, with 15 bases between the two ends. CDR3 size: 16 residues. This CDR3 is CASSLRLDLLTGELFF. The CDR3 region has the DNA TGTGCCAGCAGCTTACGTCTAGACCTTCTAACCGGGGAGCTGTTTTTT.

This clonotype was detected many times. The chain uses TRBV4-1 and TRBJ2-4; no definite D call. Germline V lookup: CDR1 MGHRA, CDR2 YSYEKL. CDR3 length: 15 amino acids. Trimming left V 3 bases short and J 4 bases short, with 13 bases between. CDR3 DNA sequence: TGCGCCAGCAGCCACCTGAAGGACGGAAAAAACATTCAGTACTTC. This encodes CASSHLKDGKNIQYF.

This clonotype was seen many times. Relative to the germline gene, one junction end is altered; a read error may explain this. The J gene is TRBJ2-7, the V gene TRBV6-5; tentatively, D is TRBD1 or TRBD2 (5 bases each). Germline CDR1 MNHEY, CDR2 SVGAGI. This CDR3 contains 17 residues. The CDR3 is CASSYSGPPNYPYEQYF. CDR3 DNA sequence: TGTGCCAGCAGTTACTCGGGACCACCAAATTACCCCTATGAGCAGTACTTC.

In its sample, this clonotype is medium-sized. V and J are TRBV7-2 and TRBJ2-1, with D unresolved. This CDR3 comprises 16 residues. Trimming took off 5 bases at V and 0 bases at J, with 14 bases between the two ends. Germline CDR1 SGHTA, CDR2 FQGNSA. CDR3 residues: CASSIYGVSSYNEQFF. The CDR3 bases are TGTGCCAGCAGCATCTACGGTGTTTCCTCCTACAATGAGCAGTTCTTC. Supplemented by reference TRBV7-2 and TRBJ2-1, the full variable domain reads GAGVSQSPSNKVTEKGKDVELRCDPISGHTALYWYRQSLGQGLEFLIYFQGNSAPDKSGLPSDRFSAERTGGSVSTLTIQRTQQEDSAVYLCASSIYGVSSYNEQFFGPGTRLTVL.

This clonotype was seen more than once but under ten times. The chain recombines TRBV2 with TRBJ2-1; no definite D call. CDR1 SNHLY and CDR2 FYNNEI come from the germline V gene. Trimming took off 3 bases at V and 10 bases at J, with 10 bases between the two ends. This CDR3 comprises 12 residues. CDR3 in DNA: TGTGCCAGCAGTGATATGGAATACGAGCAGTTCTTC. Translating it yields CASSDMEYEQFF.

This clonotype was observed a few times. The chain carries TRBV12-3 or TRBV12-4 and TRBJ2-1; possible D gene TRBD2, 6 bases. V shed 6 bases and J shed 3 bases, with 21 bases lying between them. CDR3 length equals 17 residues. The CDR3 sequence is CASSPGEATACYNEQFF. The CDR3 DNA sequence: TGTGCCAGCAGCCCGGGGGAGGCTACAGCATGCTACAATGAGCAGTTCTTC.